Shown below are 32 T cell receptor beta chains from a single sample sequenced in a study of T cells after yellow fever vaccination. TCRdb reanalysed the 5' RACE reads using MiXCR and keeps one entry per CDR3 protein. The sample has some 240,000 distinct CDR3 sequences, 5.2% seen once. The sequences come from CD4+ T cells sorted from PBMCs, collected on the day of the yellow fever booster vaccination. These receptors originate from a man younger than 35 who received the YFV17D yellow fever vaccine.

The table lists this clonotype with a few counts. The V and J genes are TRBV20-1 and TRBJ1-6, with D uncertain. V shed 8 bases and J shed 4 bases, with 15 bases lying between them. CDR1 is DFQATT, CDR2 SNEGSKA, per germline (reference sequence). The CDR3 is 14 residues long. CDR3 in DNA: TGCAGTCCCTCGAGACGGCGATATAATTCACCCCTCCACTTT. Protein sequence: CSPSRRRYNSPLHF.

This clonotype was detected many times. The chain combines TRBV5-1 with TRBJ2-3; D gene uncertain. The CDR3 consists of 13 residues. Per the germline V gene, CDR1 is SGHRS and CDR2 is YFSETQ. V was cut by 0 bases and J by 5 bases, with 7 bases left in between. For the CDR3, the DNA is TGCGCCAGCAGCTTGGCCCCGTTAGATACGCAGTATTTT. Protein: CASSLAPLDTQYF.

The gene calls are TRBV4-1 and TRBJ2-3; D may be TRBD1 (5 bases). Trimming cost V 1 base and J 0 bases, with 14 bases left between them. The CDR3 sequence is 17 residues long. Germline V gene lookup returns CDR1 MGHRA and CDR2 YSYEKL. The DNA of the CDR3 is TGCGCCAGCAGCCAAGCTCCGTCAGCAGGGAGCACAGATACGCAGTATTTT. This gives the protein CASSQAPSAGSTDTQYF.

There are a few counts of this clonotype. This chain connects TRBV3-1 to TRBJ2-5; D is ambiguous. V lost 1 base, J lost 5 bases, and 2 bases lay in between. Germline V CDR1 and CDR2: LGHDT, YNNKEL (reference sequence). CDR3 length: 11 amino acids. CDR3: CASSQAETQYF. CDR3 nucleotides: TGTGCCAGCAGCCAAGCGGAGACCCAGTACTTC.

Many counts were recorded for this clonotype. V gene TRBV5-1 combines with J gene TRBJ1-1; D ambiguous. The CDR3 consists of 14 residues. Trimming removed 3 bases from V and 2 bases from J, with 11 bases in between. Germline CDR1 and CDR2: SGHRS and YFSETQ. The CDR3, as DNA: TGCGCCAGCAGCTACTTCCAGCAAAACACTGAAGCTTTCTTT. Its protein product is CASSYFQQNTEAFF.

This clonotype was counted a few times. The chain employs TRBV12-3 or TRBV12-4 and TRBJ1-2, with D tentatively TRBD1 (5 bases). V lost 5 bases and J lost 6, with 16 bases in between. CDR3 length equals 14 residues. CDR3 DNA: TGTGCCAGCAGTCCCCAATCGGGGCACGATGGCTACACCTTC. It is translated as CASSPQSGHDGYTF.

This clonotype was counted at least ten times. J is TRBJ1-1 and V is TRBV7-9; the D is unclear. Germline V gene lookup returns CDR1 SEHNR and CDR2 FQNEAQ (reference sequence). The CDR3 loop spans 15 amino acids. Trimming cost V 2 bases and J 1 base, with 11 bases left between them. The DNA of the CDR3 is TGTGCCAGCAGCTTACGTGGGTCAGGGAACACTGAAGCTTTCTTT. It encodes CASSLRGSGNTEAFF.

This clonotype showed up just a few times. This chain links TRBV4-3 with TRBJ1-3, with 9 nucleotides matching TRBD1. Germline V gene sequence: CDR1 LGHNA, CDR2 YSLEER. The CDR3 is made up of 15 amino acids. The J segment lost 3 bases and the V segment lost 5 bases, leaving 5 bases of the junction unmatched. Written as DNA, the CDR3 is TGCGCCAGCAGCAAGGGACAGGGAAATGGAAACACCATATATTTT. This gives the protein CASSKGQGNGNTIYF.

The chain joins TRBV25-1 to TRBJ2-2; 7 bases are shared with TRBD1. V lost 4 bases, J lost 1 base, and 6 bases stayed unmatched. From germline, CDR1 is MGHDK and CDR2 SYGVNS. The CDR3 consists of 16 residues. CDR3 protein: CASSVSRTGNTGELFF. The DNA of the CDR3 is TGTGCCAGCAGTGTTTCTAGGACAGGGAACACCGGGGAGCTGTTTTTT. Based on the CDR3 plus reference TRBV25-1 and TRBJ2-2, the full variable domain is EADIYQTPRYLVIGTGKKITLECSQTMGHDKMYWYQQDPGMELHLIHYSYGVNSTEKGDLSSESTVSRIRTEHFPLTLESARPSHTSQYLCASSVSRTGNTGELFFGEGSRLTVL.

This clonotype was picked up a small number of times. Here the CDR3 reads CATSRGLGDFYEQYV. The CDR3 bases are TGTGCCACCAGCAGAGGGCTGGGGGACTTCTACGAGCAGTACGTC. This sequence joins TRBV15 and TRBJ2-7; perhaps TRBD2 as D (6 bases). The germline V and J ends were trimmed by 1 base and 3 bases, with 13 bases remaining between them. This CDR3 contains 15 residues. Germline-derived CDR1 and CDR2 are LNHNV and YYDKDF (reference sequence).

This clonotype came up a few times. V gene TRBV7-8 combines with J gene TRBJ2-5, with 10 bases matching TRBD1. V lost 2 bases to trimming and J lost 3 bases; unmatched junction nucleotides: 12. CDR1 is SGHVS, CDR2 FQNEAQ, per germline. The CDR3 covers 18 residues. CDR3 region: CASSLISLGTGVEETQYF. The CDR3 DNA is TGTGCCAGCAGCTTAATCTCTTTAGGGACAGGGGTTGAAGAGACCCAGTACTTC.

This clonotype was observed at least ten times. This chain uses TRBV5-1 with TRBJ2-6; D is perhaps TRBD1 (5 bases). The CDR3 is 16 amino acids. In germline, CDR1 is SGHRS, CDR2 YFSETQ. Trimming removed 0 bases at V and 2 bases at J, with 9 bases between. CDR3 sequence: CASSLGGAAGANVLTF. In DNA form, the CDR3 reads TGCGCCAGCAGCTTGGGGGGCGCGGCTGGGGCCAACGTCCTGACTTTC. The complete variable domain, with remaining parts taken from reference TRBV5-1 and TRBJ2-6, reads KAGVTQTPRYLIKTRGQQVTLSCSPISGHRSVSWYQQTPGQGLQFLFEYFSETQRNKGNFPGRFSGRQFSNSRSEMNVSTLELGDSALYLCASSLGGAAGANVLTFGAGSRLTVL.

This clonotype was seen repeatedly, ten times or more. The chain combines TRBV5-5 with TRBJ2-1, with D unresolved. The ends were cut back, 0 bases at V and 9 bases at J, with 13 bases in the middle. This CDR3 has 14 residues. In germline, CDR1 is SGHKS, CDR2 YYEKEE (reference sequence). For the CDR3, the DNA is TGTGCCAGCAGCTTGGGTCCCTTCTCCGGTGAGCAGTTCTTC. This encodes CASSLGPFSGEQFF.

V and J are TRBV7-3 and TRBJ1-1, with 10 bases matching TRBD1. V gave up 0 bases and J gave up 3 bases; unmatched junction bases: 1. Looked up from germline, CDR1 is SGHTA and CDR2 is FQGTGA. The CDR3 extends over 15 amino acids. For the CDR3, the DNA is TGTGCCAGCAGCTTAACGGGACAGGGGCACACTGAAGCTTTCTTT. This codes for CASSLTGQGHTEAFF.

DNA for the CDR3: TGTGCCAGCAGCTATAGCGGGGGGGAAGAGACCCAGTACTTC. It encodes CASSYSGGEETQYF. J is TRBJ2-5 and V is TRBV4-2; 11 bases align to TRBD2. This CDR3 region has 14 residues. Germline CDR1 is LGHNA and CDR2 is YNFKEQ. After removal of 5 bases from V and 3 bases from J, the junction contained 2 bases not matched to a gene.

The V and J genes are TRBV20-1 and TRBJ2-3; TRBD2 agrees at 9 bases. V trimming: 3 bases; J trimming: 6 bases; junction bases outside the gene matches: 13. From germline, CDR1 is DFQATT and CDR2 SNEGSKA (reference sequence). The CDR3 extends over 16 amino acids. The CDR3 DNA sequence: TGCAGTGCTAGCCGGTCAGGCGGGGGGGCCTTGGATACGCAGTATTTT. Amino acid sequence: CSASRSGGGALDTQYF.

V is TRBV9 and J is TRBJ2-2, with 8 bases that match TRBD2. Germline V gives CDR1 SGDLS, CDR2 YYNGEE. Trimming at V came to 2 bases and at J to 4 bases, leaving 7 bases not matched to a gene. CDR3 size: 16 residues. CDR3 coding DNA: TGTGCCAGCAGCGTTAGCCGGGGGGGCCCCACCGGGGAGCTGTTTTTT. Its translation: CASSVSRGGPTGELFF.

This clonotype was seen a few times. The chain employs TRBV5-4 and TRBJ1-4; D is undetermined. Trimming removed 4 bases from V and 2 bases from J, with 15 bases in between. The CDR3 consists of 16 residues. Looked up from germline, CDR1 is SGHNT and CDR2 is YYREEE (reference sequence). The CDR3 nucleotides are TGTGCCAGCAGCCAGAGCGGATCGAACACTAATGAAAAACTGTTTTTT. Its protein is CASSQSGSNTNEKLFF.

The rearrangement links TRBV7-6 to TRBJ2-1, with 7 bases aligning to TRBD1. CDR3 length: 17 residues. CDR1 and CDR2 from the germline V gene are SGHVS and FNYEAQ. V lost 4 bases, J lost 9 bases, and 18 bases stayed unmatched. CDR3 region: CASSSSPLGTALLEQFF. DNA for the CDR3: TGTGCCAGCAGCTCCTCTCCCTTAGGGACAGCACTTCTTGAGCAGTTCTTC.

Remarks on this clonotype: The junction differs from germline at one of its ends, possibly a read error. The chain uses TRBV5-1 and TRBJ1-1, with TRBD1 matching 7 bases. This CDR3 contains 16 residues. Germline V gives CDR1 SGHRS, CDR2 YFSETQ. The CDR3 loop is CASSPRGWGRGTAAFF. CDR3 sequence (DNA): TGCGCCAGCAGCCCCAGGGGGTGGGGGCGCGGCACTGCAGCTTTCTTT.

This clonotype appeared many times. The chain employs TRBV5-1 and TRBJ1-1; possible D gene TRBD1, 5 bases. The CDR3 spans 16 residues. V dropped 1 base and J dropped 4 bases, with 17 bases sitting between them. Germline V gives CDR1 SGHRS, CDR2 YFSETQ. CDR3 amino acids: CASSLSSGIKSTEAFF. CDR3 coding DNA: TGCGCCAGCAGCTTGTCGTCAGGGATTAAATCCACTGAAGCTTTCTTT.

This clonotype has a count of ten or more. CDR3 nucleotides: TGCGCCAGCAGCAAGGGACTGCAGACTAGCACAGATACGCAGTATTTT. This sequence encodes CASSKGLQTSTDTQYF. This chain connects TRBV5-1 to TRBJ2-3; a weak D match, TRBD2 (6 bases). Germline V CDR1 and CDR2: SGHRS, YFSETQ. Trimming pared 4 bases from V and 0 bases from J, leaving 15 bases between. The CDR3 runs to 16 residues.

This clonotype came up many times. In DNA form, the CDR3 reads TGTGCCAGCAGCCCTAGGTGGGGGGTCGGCACTGAAGCTTTCTTT. Amino acid sequence: CASSPRWGVGTEAFF. The rearrangement links TRBV5-6 to TRBJ1-1; D possibly corresponds to TRBD1 (5 bases). In germline, CDR1 is SGHDT, CDR2 YYEEEE. V was clipped by 4 bases and J by 4 bases, with 17 bases between them. The CDR3 runs 15 residues.

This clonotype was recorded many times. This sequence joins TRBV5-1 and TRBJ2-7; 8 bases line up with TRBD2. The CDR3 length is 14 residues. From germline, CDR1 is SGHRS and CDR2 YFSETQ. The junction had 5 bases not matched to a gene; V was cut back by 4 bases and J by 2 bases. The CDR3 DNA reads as TGCGCCAGCAGCGCGGGAGGTGACCCCTACGAGCAGTACTTC. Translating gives CASSAGGDPYEQYF.

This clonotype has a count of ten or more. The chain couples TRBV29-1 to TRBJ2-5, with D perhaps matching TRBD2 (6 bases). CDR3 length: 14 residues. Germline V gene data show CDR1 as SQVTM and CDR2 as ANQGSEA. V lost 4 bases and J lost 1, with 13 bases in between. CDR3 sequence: CSVVADKAQETQYF. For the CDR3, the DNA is TGCAGCGTTGTAGCGGATAAAGCCCAAGAGACCCAGTACTTC.

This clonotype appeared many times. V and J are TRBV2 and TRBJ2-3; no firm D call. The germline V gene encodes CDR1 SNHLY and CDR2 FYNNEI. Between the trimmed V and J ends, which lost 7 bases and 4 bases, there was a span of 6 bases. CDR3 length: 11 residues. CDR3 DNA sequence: TGTGCCAGCATGCGCTCAGATACGCAGTATTTT. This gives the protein CASMRSDTQYF.

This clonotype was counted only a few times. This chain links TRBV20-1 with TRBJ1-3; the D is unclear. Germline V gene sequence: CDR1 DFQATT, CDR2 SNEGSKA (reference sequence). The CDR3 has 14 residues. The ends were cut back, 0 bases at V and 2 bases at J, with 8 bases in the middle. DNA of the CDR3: TGCAGTGCTAGAGAAAATCGGGCTGGAAACACCATATATTTT. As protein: CSARENRAGNTIYF.

The CDR3 loop reads CASSPELAQDYNEQFF. CDR3 in DNA: TGTGCCAGCAGCCCCGAGCTAGCGCAAGATTACAATGAGCAGTTCTTC. V gene TRBV7-6 combines with J gene TRBJ2-1, with a tentative D call TRBD2 (6 bases). Between the trimmed V and J ends, which lost 5 bases and 4 bases, there was a span of 18 bases. The germline V gene encodes CDR1 SGHVS and CDR2 FNYEAQ. This CDR3 is 16 amino acids long.

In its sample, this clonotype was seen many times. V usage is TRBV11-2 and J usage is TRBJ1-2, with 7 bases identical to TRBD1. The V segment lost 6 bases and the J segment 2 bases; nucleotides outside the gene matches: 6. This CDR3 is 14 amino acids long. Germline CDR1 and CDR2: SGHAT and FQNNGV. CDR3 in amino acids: CASRRTGVNYGYTF. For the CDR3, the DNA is TGTGCCAGCAGAAGAACAGGGGTGAACTATGGCTACACCTTC.

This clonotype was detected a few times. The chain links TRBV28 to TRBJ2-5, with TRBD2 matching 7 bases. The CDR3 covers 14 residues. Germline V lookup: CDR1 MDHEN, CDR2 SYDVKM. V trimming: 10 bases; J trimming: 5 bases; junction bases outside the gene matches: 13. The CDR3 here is CATGGGAAGETQYF. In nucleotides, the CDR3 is TGTGCCACGGGAGGCGGGGCAGCAGGGGAGACCCAGTACTTC.

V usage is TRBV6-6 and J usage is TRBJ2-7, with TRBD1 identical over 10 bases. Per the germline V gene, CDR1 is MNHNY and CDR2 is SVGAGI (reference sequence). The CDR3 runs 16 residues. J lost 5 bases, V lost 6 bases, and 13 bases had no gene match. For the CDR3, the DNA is TGTGCCAGCAGCCGAAACATGGGACAGGGGAGCGACGAGCAGTACGTC. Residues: CASSRNMGQGSDEQYV.

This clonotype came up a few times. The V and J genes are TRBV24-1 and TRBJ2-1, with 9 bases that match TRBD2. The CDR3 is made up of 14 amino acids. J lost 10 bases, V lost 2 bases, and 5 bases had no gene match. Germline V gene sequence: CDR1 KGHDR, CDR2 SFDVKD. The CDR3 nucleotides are TGTGCCACCAGTGATTCACCAGGACTAGCGGAGCAGTTCTTC. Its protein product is CATSDSPGLAEQFF.